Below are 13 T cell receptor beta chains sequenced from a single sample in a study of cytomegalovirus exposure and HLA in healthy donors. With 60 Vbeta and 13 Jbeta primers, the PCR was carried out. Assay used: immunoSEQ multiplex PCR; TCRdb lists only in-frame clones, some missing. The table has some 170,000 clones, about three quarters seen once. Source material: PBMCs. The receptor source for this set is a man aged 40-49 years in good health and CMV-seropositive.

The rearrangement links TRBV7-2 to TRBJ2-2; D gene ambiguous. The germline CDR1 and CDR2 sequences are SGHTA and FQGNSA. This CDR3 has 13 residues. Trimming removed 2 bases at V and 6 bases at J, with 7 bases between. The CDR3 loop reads CASSLQAPGELFF. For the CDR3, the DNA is TGTGCCAGCAGCTTACAGGCGCCCGGGGAGCTGTTTTTT.

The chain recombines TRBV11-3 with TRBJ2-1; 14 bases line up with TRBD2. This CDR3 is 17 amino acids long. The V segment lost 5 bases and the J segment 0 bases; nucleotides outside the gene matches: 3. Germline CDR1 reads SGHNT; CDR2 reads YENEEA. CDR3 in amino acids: CASSIGTSGSSYNEQFF. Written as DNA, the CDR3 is TGTGCCAGCAGCATAGGGACTAGCGGGAGCTCCTACAATGAGCAGTTCTTC.

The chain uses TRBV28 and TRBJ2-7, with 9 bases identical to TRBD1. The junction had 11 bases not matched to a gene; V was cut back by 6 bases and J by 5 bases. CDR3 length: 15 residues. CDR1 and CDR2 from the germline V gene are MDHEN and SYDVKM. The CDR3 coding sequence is TGTGCCAGCAGATCCCAGGGACAGGGAAAAAACGAGCAGTACTTC. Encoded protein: CASRSQGQGKNEQYF.

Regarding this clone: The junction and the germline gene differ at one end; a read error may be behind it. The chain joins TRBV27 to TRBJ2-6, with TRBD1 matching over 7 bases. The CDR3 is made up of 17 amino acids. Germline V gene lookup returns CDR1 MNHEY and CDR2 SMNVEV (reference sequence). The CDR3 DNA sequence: TGTGCCAGCAGTCCAATAAAGGGGGCTTTGGGGGCCAACGGCCTGACTTTC. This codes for CASSPIKGALGANGLTF.

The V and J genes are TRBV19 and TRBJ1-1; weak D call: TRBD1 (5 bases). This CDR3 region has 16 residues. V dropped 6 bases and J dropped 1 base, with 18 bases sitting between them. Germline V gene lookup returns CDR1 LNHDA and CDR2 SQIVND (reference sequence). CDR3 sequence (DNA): TGTGCCAGTAGCACGCCTCGGGGGGGAGGGAACACTGAAGCTTTCTTT. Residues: CASSTPRGGGNTEAFF.

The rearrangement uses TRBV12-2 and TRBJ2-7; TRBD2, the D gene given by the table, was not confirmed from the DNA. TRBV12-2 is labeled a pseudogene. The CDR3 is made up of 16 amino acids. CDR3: CASRPLPGTRDYEQYF. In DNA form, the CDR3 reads TGTGCAAGTCGCCCATTACCCGGGACTAGAGACTACGAGCAGTACTTC.

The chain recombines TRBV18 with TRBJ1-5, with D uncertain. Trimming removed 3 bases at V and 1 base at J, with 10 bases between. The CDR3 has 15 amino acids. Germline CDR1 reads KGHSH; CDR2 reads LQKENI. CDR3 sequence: CASSPRDGSNQPQHF. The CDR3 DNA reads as TGTGCCAGCTCACCCCGGGATGGGAGCAATCAGCCCCAGCATTTT.

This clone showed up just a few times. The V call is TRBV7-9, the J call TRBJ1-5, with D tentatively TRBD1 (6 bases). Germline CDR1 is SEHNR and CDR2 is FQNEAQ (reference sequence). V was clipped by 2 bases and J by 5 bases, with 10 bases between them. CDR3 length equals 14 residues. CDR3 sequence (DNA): TGTGCCAGCAGCTTACAGCAGGGGTATCAGCCCCAGCATTTT. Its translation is CASSLQQGYQPQHF.

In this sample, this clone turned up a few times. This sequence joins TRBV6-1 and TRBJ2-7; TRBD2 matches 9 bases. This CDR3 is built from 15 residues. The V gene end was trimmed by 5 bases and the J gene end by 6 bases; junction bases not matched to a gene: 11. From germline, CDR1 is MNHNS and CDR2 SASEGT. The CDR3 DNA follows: TGTGCCAGCAGTTTAATAGCGGGAGATTCTCCCGAGCAGTACTTC. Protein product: CASSLIAGDSPEQYF.

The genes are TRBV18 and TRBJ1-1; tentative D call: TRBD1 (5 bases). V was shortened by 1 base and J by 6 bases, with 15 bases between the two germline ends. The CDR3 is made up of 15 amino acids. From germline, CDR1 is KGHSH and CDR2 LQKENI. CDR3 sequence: CASSPLWGADAEAFF. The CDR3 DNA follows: TGTGCCAGCTCACCACTGTGGGGCGCAGACGCTGAAGCTTTCTTT. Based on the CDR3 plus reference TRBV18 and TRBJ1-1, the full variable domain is NAGVMQNPRHLVRRRGQEARLRCSPMKGHSHVYWYRQLPEEGLKFMVYLQKENIIDESGMPKERFSAEFPKEGPSILRIQQVVRGDSAAYFCASSPLWGADAEAFFGQGTRLTVV.

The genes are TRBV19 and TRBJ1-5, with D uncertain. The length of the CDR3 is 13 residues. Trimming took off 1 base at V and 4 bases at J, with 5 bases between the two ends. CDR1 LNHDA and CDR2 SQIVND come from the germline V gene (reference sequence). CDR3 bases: TGTGCCAGTAGTATAGTCGGGAATCAGCCCCAGCATTTT. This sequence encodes CASSIVGNQPQHF.

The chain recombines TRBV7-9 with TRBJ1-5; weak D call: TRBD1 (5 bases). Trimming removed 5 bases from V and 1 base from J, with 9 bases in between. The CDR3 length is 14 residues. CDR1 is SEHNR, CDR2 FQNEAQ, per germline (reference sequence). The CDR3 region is CASSRRGSNQPQHF. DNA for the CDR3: TGTGCCAGCAGCCGGAGGGGAAGCAATCAGCCCCAGCATTTT. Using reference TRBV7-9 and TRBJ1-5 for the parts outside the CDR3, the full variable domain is DTGVSQNPRHKITKRGQNVTFRCDPISEHNRLYWYRQTLGQGPEFLTYFQNEAQLEKSRLLSDRFSAERPKGSFSTLEIQRTEQGDSAMYLCASSRRGSNQPQHFGDGTRLSIL.

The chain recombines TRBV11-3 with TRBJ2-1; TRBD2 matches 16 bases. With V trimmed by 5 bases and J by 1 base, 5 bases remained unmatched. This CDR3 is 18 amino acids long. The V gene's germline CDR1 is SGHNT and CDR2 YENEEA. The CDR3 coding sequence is TGTGCCAGCAGCCTGGGGACTAGCGGGAGGGCTTCCTACAATGAGCAGTTCTTC. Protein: CASSLGTSGRASYNEQFF.